At least ten counts were recorded for the clone carrying this T cell receptor beta chain. Its antigen is undetermined. This entry belongs to a study of metastatic and nonmetastatic thyroid tumors. Original methodology: To classify distant metastasis in papillary thyroid cancer, a model was built from CDR3 differences across clinicopathological groups. MiXCR re-clonotyped the PCR reads for TCRdb. For this entry, the V and J calls and clone size follow TCRdb and not the study's own pipeline. The sample consists of over 15,000 clones, under 30% of them appearing once. This CDR3 is 13 amino acids long. Germline-derived CDR1 and CDR2 are WNHNN and SYGVQD (reference sequence). With 8 bases clipped from V and 7 bases from J, the junction kept 9 bases outside the gene matches. No patient received treatment before thyroid surgery. Broader study findings: Significantly higher TCR beta diversity was reportedly seen in malignant thyroid tumors than benign nodules, in blood and tumor.

Sequenced input: tumor tissue. V usage is TRBV10-1 and J usage is TRBJ2-3; 7 bases fit TRBD1. This sequence was found in a female donor with papillary thyroid cancer or a benign thyroid nodule (not recorded which). Some clones in this sample may be carry-over from other donors' samples. The CDR3 nucleotides are TGCGCCAGCGAGACTCCAGGGGGAAATACGCAGTATTTT. Amino acids: CASETPGGNTQYF.